This T cell receptor (beta chain) was sequenced in a study of blood T cell repertoires in COVID-19. Study overall: Donors in the United States, Italy and Spain gave samples during acute or convalescent COVID-19. The cDNA or gDNA used as material had been derived from T cells, B-cell-depleted T cells, or PBMCs.

Original processing notes: How many nucleated cells were present was estimated from reference gene primer amplification. TCRdb's copy holds only in-frame clones and misses some; the assay was immunoSEQ multiplex PCR. V and J calls and clone size are given by that table; D and trimming were obtained from the DNA. The data show 68,000 or so clones, 70% to 90% seen once. This clone was counted only a few times. Germline lookup yields CDR1 LNHDA and CDR2 SQIVND (reference sequence). With 4 bases clipped from V and 5 bases from J, the junction kept 8 bases outside the gene matches. This CDR3 region has 14 residues.

The genes are TRBV19 and TRBJ2-7; 7 bases are shared with TRBD2. This TCR was recovered from a man between 45 and 60 years old with acute or convalescent COVID-19. Sample: peripheral blood. The CDR3: CASSRKTSTHEQYF. The CDR3 DNA is TGTGCCAGTAGTAGGAAGACTAGCACCCACGAGCAGTACTTC.